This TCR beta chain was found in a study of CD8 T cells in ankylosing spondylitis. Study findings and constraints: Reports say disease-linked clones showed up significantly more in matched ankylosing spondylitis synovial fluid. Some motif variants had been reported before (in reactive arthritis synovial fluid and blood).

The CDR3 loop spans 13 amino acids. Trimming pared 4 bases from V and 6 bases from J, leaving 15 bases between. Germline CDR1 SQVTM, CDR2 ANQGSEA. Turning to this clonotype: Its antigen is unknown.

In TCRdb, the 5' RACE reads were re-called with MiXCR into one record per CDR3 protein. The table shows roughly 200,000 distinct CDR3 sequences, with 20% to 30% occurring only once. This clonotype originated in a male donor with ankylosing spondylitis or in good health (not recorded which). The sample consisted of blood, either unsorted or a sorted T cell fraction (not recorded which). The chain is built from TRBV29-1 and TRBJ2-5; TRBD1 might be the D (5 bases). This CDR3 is CSVVPGIGQTQYF. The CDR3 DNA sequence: TGCAGCGTTGTGCCAGGGATCGGTCAGACCCAGTACTTC.